These 10 T cell receptor beta chains originate from one sample sequenced in a study of T cells in Graves' hyperthyroidism and ophthalmopathy. The TCR beta CDR3 regions underwent amplification using RNA transcripts as the source. With the HTBI primer set, the TCR CDR3 went through a first round of RT-PCR. One entry per CDR3 protein results from TCRdb running MiXCR on the multiplex PCR reads. The profile shows about 640,000 distinct CDR3 sequences, around 20% of them singletons. Material: blood. The receptors shown here come from a man aged 30 to 45 with Graves' ophthalmopathy.

This sequence joins TRBV20-1 and TRBJ2-7, with D possibly being TRBD1 (6 bases). Deletions cut 6 bases from V and 2 bases from J, with 17 bases between. Germline lookup yields CDR1 DFQATT and CDR2 SNEGSKA (reference sequence). The CDR3 runs to 14 residues. This CDR3 is CSADPGQPTYEQYF. DNA for the CDR3: TGCAGTGCCGACCCAGGACAGCCCACCTACGAGCAGTACTTC.

At least ten counts were recorded for this clonotype. The gene calls are TRBV28 and TRBJ2-1; D possibly matches TRBD1 or TRBD2 (6 bases each). V was clipped by 5 bases and J by 5 bases, with 31 bases between them. Germline V gene lookup returns CDR1 MDHEN and CDR2 SYDVKM. There are 20 residues in the CDR3. CDR3 sequence reads: CASSPFHIRGPDRGNNEQFF. CDR3 nucleotide sequence: TGTGCCAGCAGTCCTTTCCACATACGGGGGCCGGATCGGGGGAACAATGAGCAGTTCTTC.

At least ten counts were recorded for this clonotype. The genes are TRBV11-2 and TRBJ1-1; D remains ambiguous. V was trimmed by 0 bases and J by 11 bases, leaving 16 bases between them. The CDR3 runs 14 residues. Germline CDR1 and CDR2: SGHAT and FQNNGV. The CDR3 DNA follows: TGTGCCAGCAGCTTAGATAACGTAAGGACGGGGGCTTTCTTT. This sequence encodes CASSLDNVRTGAFF.

CDR3 loop: CASSVALAGAYEQYF. The CDR3 DNA is TGTGCCAGCAGCGTAGCGCTAGCGGGCGCCTACGAGCAGTACTTC. The chain uses TRBV9 and TRBJ2-7; 8 positions match TRBD2. The CDR3 runs to 15 residues. Germline assignment: CDR1 SGDLS and CDR2 YYNGEE. V dropped 0 bases and J dropped 2; count of bases not matched to a gene: 4.

About this clonotype itself: Since a much larger clone is just one base distant, this may be a read error. Here the CDR3 reads CASSNRDSSYEQYF. The CDR3 nucleotides are TGTGCCAGCAGTAACCGGGACAGCTCCTACGAGCAGTACTTC. This chain links TRBV6-2 or TRBV6-3 with TRBJ2-7, with TRBD1 identical over 7 bases. The CDR3 totals 14 residues. Germline CDR1 and CDR2: MNHEY and SVGEGT. V lost 5 bases, J lost 0 bases, and 4 bases stayed unmatched.

In its sample, this clonotype was seen many times. This chain uses TRBV28 with TRBJ2-3; 7 bases are shared with TRBD1. The CDR3 consists of 15 residues. V lost 6 bases, J lost 7 bases, and 13 bases stayed unmatched. The V gene's germline CDR1 is MDHEN and CDR2 SYDVKM. CDR3 amino acids: CASSRKGTEENTQYF. CDR3 sequence (DNA): TGTGCCAGCAGCCGGAAAGGGACAGAGGAGAATACGCAGTATTTT.

This clonotype showed up just a few times. This chain connects TRBV9 to TRBJ2-3; 9 bases line up with TRBD2. J was trimmed by 6 bases and V by 4 bases; bases with no gene match: 3. The germline V gene has CDR1 SGDLS and CDR2 YYNGEE. This CDR3 contains 13 residues. Written as DNA, the CDR3 is TGTGCCAGCAGCCAGCGGGGGGCGGATACGCAGTATTTT. It yields the protein CASSQRGADTQYF.

This clonotype occurred many times. The J gene is TRBJ2-5, the V gene TRBV28; tentatively, D is TRBD1 or TRBD2 (5 bases each). CDR1 and CDR2 (germline): MDHEN, SYDVKM. This CDR3 has 15 amino acids. V shed 4 bases and J shed 7 bases, with 19 bases lying between them. The CDR3 DNA follows: TGTGCCAGCAGTTCCTCCGGGACGCCAGATAGGACCCAGTACTTC. Protein sequence: CASSSSGTPDRTQYF.

The chain employs TRBV7-9 and TRBJ2-3; unclear D gene. Trimming cost V 6 bases and J 10 bases, with 14 bases left between them. The CDR3 sequence is 12 residues long. The germline CDR1 and CDR2 sequences are SEHNR and FQNEAQ (reference sequence). CDR3 nucleotides: TGTGCCAGCAGTCTCCCCGGCCGAGCGCAGTATTTT. This sequence encodes CASSLPGRAQYF.

The V and J genes are TRBV19 and TRBJ2-1; D assignment may be TRBD1 or TRBD2 (6 bases each). Per germline, CDR1 LNHDA and CDR2 SQIVND (reference sequence). This CDR3 has 16 amino acids. V lost 6 bases to trimming and J lost 0 bases, with 15 bases between them. The CDR3 region has the DNA TGTGCCAGTAGCCCCGGGGGCACCCGCTCCTACAATGAGCAGTTCTTC. Translated: CASSPGGTRSYNEQFF.